This is a list of T cell receptor beta chains from one sample in a study of T cell changes during pregnancy in multiple sclerosis. Generated by immunoSEQ multiplex PCR, the TCRdb table keeps only in-frame clones and is missing some. Among roughly 40,000 clones listed, roughly 91% were seen once. The sequences come from CD4+ T cells from peripheral blood mononuclear cells, collected in the first trimester of pregnancy. These receptor sequences come from a female donor with multiple sclerosis, enrolled in a pregnancy study. CDR3s include the opening cysteine and the closing phenylalanine or tryptophan. Each record gives: J gene, V gene, D gene, clone size, CDR3 protein, CDR3 DNA. D genes are given only for firm matches. Size tells how often a clone was seen (once, few, many) or the class of an expanded clone, and some rows leave it out.

J gene: TRBJ2-1
V gene: TRBV6-1
D gene: TRBD2
clone size: once
CDR3 protein: CASSVTLGLAGGNEQFF
CDR3 DNA: TGTGCCAGCAGTGTTACGCTCGGACTAGCGGGAGGAAATGAGCAGTTCTTC

J gene: TRBJ2-7
V gene: TRBV5-1
D gene: TRBD2
clone size: -
CDR3 protein: CASSFVSGTEQYF
CDR3 DNA: TGCGCCAGCAGCTTCGTTAGCGGGACCGAGCAGTACTTC

J gene: TRBJ1-1
V gene: TRBV5-8
D gene: -
clone size: -
CDR3 protein: CASSLVASMNTEAFF
CDR3 DNA: TGTGCCAGCAGCTTGGTGGCCTCCATGAACACTGAAGCTTTCTTT

J gene: TRBJ2-7
V gene: TRBV4-2
D gene: TRBD2
clone size: -
CDR3 protein: CASSQDGGGALYEQYF
CDR3 DNA: TGTGCCAGCAGCCAAGATGGGGGGGGTGCTCTCTACGAGCAGTACTTC

J gene: TRBJ1-2
V gene: TRBV6-6
D gene: -
clone size: once
CDR3 protein: CASSVGANYGYTF
CDR3 DNA: TGTGCCAGCAGTGTAGGAGCTAACTATGGCTACACCTTC

J gene: TRBJ1-5
V gene: TRBV28
D gene: -
clone size: -
CDR3 protein: CANSDRANQPQHF
CDR3 DNA: TGTGCCAACTCGGACAGAGCGAATCAGCCCCAGCATTTT

J gene: TRBJ1-2
V gene: TRBV5-1
D gene: -
clone size: -
CDR3 protein: CASSYQQGSGYTF
CDR3 DNA: TGCGCCAGCAGCTACCAGCAGGGGAGCGGCTACACCTTC

J gene: TRBJ1-2
V gene: TRBV6-6
D gene: TRBD1
clone size: -
CDR3 protein: CASSYTGQADEGYTF
CDR3 DNA: TGTGCCAGCAGTTACACGGGACAGGCGGACGAGGGCTACACCTTC

J gene: TRBJ1-1
V gene: TRBV27
D gene: TRBD1
clone size: -
CDR3 protein: CASSGDRRMNTEAFF
CDR3 DNA: TGTGCCAGCAGTGGGGACAGGCGTATGAACACTGAAGCTTTCTTT

J gene: TRBJ2-7
V gene: TRBV2
D gene: -
clone size: -
CDR3 protein: CASSVGPLLTYEQYF
CDR3 DNA: TGTGCCAGCAGTGTTGGTCCACTGCTAACCTACGAGCAGTACTTC

J gene: TRBJ2-5
V gene: TRBV11-2
D gene: -
clone size: -
CDR3 protein: CASSRRSIGHETQYF
CDR3 DNA: TGTGCCAGCAGCCGACGGAGCATCGGTCATGAGACCCAGTACTTC

J gene: TRBJ1-2
V gene: TRBV6-1
D gene: TRBD1
clone size: -
CDR3 protein: CASSDRDRAYGYTF
CDR3 DNA: TGTGCCAGCAGTGACCGGGACAGGGCCTATGGCTACACCTTC

J gene: TRBJ1-1
V gene: TRBV19
D gene: -
clone size: -
CDR3 protein: CASSIGGGKTEAFF
CDR3 DNA: TGTGCCAGTAGTATAGGGGGCGGTAAGACTGAAGCTTTCTTT

J gene: TRBJ1-5
V gene: TRBV19
D gene: -
clone size: -
CDR3 protein: CASSIPGLRGPMGQPQHF
CDR3 DNA: TGTGCCAGTAGTATCCCCGGTTTAAGGGGCCCCATGGGGCAGCCCCAGCATTTT

J gene: TRBJ1-1
V gene: TRBV27
D gene: TRBD1
clone size: once
CDR3 protein: CASSSRDRGAEAFF
CDR3 DNA: TGTGCCAGCAGTTCCCGGGACAGGGGCGCTGAAGCTTTCTTT

J gene: TRBJ2-2
V gene: TRBV7-2
D gene: -
clone size: -
CDR3 protein: CASSLRRTENTGELFF
CDR3 DNA: TGTGCCAGCAGCTTAAGGAGGACAGAAAACACCGGGGAGCTGTTTTTT

J gene: TRBJ2-7
V gene: TRBV19
D gene: -
clone size: -
CDR3 protein: CASSMAPTSFSYEQYF
CDR3 DNA: TGTGCCAGTAGTATGGCTCCGACATCTTTCTCCTACGAGCAGTACTTC

J gene: TRBJ2-2
V gene: TRBV29-1
D gene: -
clone size: -
CDR3 protein: CSVARVSGGELFF
CDR3 DNA: TGCAGCGTAGCCAGGGTCTCCGGCGGGGAGCTGTTTTTT

J gene: TRBJ2-1
V gene: TRBV5-1
D gene: -
clone size: -
CDR3 protein: CASSLAQVQNEQFF
CDR3 DNA: TGCGCCAGCAGCTTGGCACAGGTTCAGAATGAGCAGTTCTTC

J gene: TRBJ2-2
V gene: TRBV5-1
D gene: -
clone size: -
CDR3 protein: CATPLGNTGELFF
CDR3 DNA: TGCGCCACGCCTCTTGGCAACACCGGGGAGCTGTTTTTT

J gene: TRBJ2-6
V gene: TRBV6-5
D gene: -
clone size: -
CDR3 protein: CASSYGGTGANVLTF
CDR3 DNA: TGTGCCAGCAGTTACGGAGGGACTGGGGCCAACGTCCTGACTTTC

J gene: TRBJ2-5
V gene: TRBV30
D gene: TRBD1
clone size: once
CDR3 protein: CACSEFHLTGEYQETQYF
CDR3 DNA: TGTGCCTGTTCCGAGTTCCACCTTACAGGGGAGTACCAAGAGACCCAGTACTTC

J gene: TRBJ2-7
V gene: TRBV4-2
D gene: TRBD2
clone size: -
CDR3 protein: CASSQASGSFRGQYF
CDR3 DNA: TGTGCCAGCAGCCAAGCTAGCGGGAGCTTCAGGGGGCAGTACTTC

J gene: TRBJ1-1
V gene: TRBV5-4
D gene: -
clone size: -
CDR3 protein: CASSSPGTLNTEAFF
CDR3 DNA: TGTGCCAGCAGTTCCCCAGGGACTTTGAACACTGAAGCTTTCTTT

J gene: TRBJ2-1
V gene: TRBV29-1
D gene: TRBD2
clone size: -
CDR3 protein: CSATSGTSGTSSYNEQFF
CDR3 DNA: TGCAGCGCCACAAGCGGGACTAGCGGGACCAGCTCCTACAATGAGCAGTTCTTC

J gene: TRBJ1-1
V gene: TRBV6-1
D gene: -
clone size: -
CDR3 protein: CASSDRMNTEAFF
CDR3 DNA: TGTGCCAGCAGCGACAGAATGAACACTGAAGCTTTCTTT

J gene: TRBJ2-3
V gene: TRBV4-3
D gene: TRBD2
clone size: -
CDR3 protein: CASSQGLDSGYTQYF
CDR3 DNA: TGCGCCAGCAGCCAAGGACTGGATAGCGGGTATACGCAGTATTTT

J gene: TRBJ1-2
V gene: TRBV6-5
D gene: -
clone size: -
CDR3 protein: CASSRSTANYGYTF
CDR3 DNA: TGTGCCAGCAGCCGGTCGACAGCTAACTATGGCTACACCTTC

J gene: TRBJ2-1
V gene: TRBV7-2
D gene: TRBD2
clone size: -
CDR3 protein: CASSTSGPSNEQFF
CDR3 DNA: TGTGCCAGCAGTACTAGCGGGCCGAGCAATGAGCAGTTCTTC

J gene: TRBJ1-2
V gene: TRBV5-4
D gene: TRBD1
clone size: -
CDR3 protein: CASSIDRGPFYGYTF
CDR3 DNA: TGTGCCAGCAGCATAGACAGGGGACCCTTCTATGGCTACACCTTC

J gene: TRBJ2-3
V gene: TRBV19
D gene: -
clone size: -
CDR3 protein: CASSMGPGFTDTQYF
CDR3 DNA: TGTGCCAGTAGTATGGGCCCAGGCTTCACAGATACGCAGTATTTT

J gene: TRBJ2-7
V gene: TRBV29-1
D gene: -
clone size: -
CDR3 protein: CSVGSRSYEQYF
CDR3 DNA: TGCAGCGTTGGATCCAGATCCTACGAGCAGTACTTC

J gene: TRBJ2-7
V gene: TRBV6-1
D gene: TRBD2
clone size: -
CDR3 protein: CASSTQDFTGGEQYF
CDR3 DNA: TGTGCCAGCAGTACACAGGATTTTACGGGGGGCGAGCAGTACTTC

J gene: TRBJ2-7
V gene: TRBV7-2
D gene: TRBD1
clone size: -
CDR3 protein: CASSQDRGREQYF
CDR3 DNA: TGTGCCAGCAGCCAGGACAGGGGTCGGGAGCAGTACTTC

J gene: TRBJ2-2
V gene: TRBV5-6
D gene: -
clone size: -
CDR3 protein: CASSLVGLANTGELFF
CDR3 DNA: TGTGCCAGCAGCTTGGTAGGCCTAGCGAACACCGGGGAGCTGTTTTTT

J gene: TRBJ2-2
V gene: TRBV11-2
D gene: TRBD2
clone size: few
CDR3 protein: CASSRLAGKTGELFF
CDR3 DNA: TGTGCCAGCAGCCGACTAGCGGGAAAAACCGGGGAGCTGTTTTTT

J gene: TRBJ1-5
V gene: TRBV19
D gene: -
clone size: -
CDR3 protein: CASRLTTGRGSNQPQHF
CDR3 DNA: TGTGCCAGTAGGCTTACTACGGGACGGGGGAGCAATCAGCCCCAGCATTTT

J gene: TRBJ2-1
V gene: TRBV27
D gene: TRBD1
clone size: -
CDR3 protein: CASGGQGTIGTYNEQFF
CDR3 DNA: TGTGCCAGCGGAGGACAGGGGACAATCGGTACTTACAATGAGCAGTTCTTC

J gene: TRBJ2-1
V gene: TRBV25-1
D gene: -
clone size: once
CDR3 protein: CASMVARGPSYNEQFF
CDR3 DNA: TGTGCCAGCATGGTGGCGCGGGGGCCCTCCTACAATGAGCAGTTCTTC

J gene: TRBJ2-7
V gene: TRBV6-1
D gene: TRBD1
clone size: -
CDR3 protein: CASTNRGDYSYEQYF
CDR3 DNA: TGTGCCAGCACCAACAGGGGGGATTACTCCTACGAGCAGTACTTC

J gene: TRBJ1-3
V gene: TRBV7-9
D gene: TRBD1
clone size: -
CDR3 protein: CASSLAGQANTIYF
CDR3 DNA: TGTGCCAGCAGCCTCGCGGGACAGGCTAACACCATATATTTT

J gene: TRBJ1-1
V gene: TRBV28
D gene: -
clone size: few
CDR3 protein: CASSLGPKNTEAFF
CDR3 DNA: TGTGCCAGCAGTTTAGGGCCGAAGAACACTGAAGCTTTCTTT

J gene: TRBJ2-3
V gene: TRBV7-2
D gene: -
clone size: once
CDR3 protein: CASSLARGDTQYF
CDR3 DNA: TGTGCCAGCAGCTTGGCTAGAGGAGATACGCAGTATTTT

J gene: TRBJ1-3
V gene: TRBV30
D gene: TRBD1
clone size: few
CDR3 protein: CAWSVRGPGNTIYF
CDR3 DNA: TGTGCCTGGAGTGTTAGGGGGCCCGGAAACACCATATATTTT

J gene: TRBJ2-2
V gene: TRBV5-4
D gene: TRBD2
clone size: -
CDR3 protein: CASSPGLAGGPTGELFF
CDR3 DNA: TGTGCCAGCAGCCCCGGACTAGCGGGAGGGCCCACCGGGGAGCTGTTTTTT

J gene: TRBJ2-7
V gene: TRBV7-8
D gene: -
clone size: -
CDR3 protein: CASSSPIAGKSYEQYF
CDR3 DNA: TGTGCCAGCAGCTCCCCAATTGCGGGAAAGAGCTACGAGCAGTACTTC

J gene: TRBJ2-7
V gene: TRBV2
D gene: TRBD2
clone size: -
CDR3 protein: CASRAGGEQYF
CDR3 DNA: TGTGCCAGCAGGGCGGGGGGGGAGCAGTACTTC

J gene: TRBJ2-1
V gene: TRBV11-1
D gene: -
clone size: -
CDR3 protein: CASSPLSQGNEQFF
CDR3 DNA: TGTGCCAGCAGCCCCTTGAGCCAGGGGAATGAGCAGTTCTTC

J gene: TRBJ1-1
V gene: TRBV9
D gene: -
clone size: -
CDR3 protein: CASSVETRTEAFF
CDR3 DNA: TGTGCCAGCAGCGTAGAAACTAGGACTGAAGCTTTCTTT

J gene: TRBJ2-7
V gene: TRBV18
D gene: TRBD2
clone size: -
CDR3 protein: CASSPDRAGFYEQYF
CDR3 DNA: TGTGCCAGCTCCCCAGATAGAGCGGGGTTTTACGAGCAGTACTTC

J gene: TRBJ2-7
V gene: TRBV6-1
D gene: -
clone size: -
CDR3 protein: CASSPGGNHEQYF
CDR3 DNA: TGTGCCAGCAGCCCCGGAGGTAACCACGAGCAGTACTTC

J gene: TRBJ2-7
V gene: TRBV5-1
D gene: -
clone size: -
CDR3 protein: CASSHTGSNYEQYF
CDR3 DNA: TGCGCCAGCAGCCATACAGGGTCCAACTACGAGCAGTACTTC

J gene: TRBJ2-7
V gene: TRBV19
D gene: TRBD2
clone size: once
CDR3 protein: CASRKVAGVGEQYF
CDR3 DNA: TGTGCCAGTCGGAAGGTAGCGGGAGTGGGCGAGCAGTACTTC